The T cell receptor (beta chain) described here comes from a study of early T cells in non-severe SARS-CoV-2 infection. Study in general: Bulk RNA isolated from unsorted whole blood underwent sequencing; chains were not paired. Findings and caveats of the study: The study's VDJdb matching favored anti-spike CD8 responses and missed private and CD4 specificities.

As concerns this clonotype: Its antigen is not identified.

The CDR3 extends over 14 amino acids. Trimming removed 7 bases at V and 2 bases at J, with 14 bases between. Germline V gives CDR1 LNHDA, CDR2 SQIVND (reference sequence). The protocol attached unique molecular identifiers to individual cDNA molecules. TCRdb re-derived calls from the 5' RACE reads in MiXCR, one entry per CDR3 protein. The sample includes tens of thousands of distinct CDR3 sequences, approximately 6.1% of them seen just once. The material sequenced was whole blood. The origin of this receptor is an adult who was a healthcare worker with PCR-confirmed SARS-CoV-2 infection or an uninfected control (not recorded which). This sequence joins TRBV19 and TRBJ1-2; D gene ambiguous. DNA for the CDR3: TGTGCCAGTACCCCTAGGACGGACAACTATGGCTACACCTTC. Amino acid sequence: CASTPRTDNYGYTF.